This passage covers 24 T cell receptor beta chains from one sample sequenced in a study of radiotherapy plus CTLA-4 blockade in lung cancer. The assay was immunoSEQ multiplex PCR, and TCRdb's table has in-frame clones only and misses some. The sample lists approximately 78,000 clones; 78% were seen once. Sequencing was performed on peripheral blood, taken from a patient treated with radiotherapy plus ipilimumab. The receptors were sampled from a human donor with non-small cell lung cancer who had a complete response to radiotherapy plus ipilimumab.

This chain connects TRBV7-9 to TRBJ2-7; a possible D gene is TRBD2 (6 bases). V was shortened by 5 bases and J by 2 bases, with 7 bases between the two germline ends. Looked up from germline, CDR1 is SEHNR and CDR2 is FQNEAQ (reference sequence). The CDR3 loop spans 12 amino acids. The CDR3 spells CASSRTTYEQYV. CDR3 nucleotide sequence: TGTGCCAGCAGCCGGACTACCTACGAGCAGTACGTC.

This sequence joins TRBV6-1 and TRBJ2-1; D is undetermined. From germline, CDR1 is MNHNS and CDR2 SASEGT. This CDR3 contains 14 residues. V shed 7 bases and J shed 0 bases, with 10 bases lying between them. The CDR3 sequence is CASTPPVSYNEQFF. For the CDR3, the DNA is TGTGCCAGCACCCCACCGGTCTCCTACAATGAGCAGTTCTTC.

This clone showed up just a few times. The chain links TRBV27 to TRBJ2-7; no definite D call. V was trimmed by 0 bases and J by 3 bases, leaving 12 bases between them. The germline gives CDR1 MNHEY, CDR2 SMNVEV (reference sequence). The length of the CDR3 is 15 residues. In DNA form, the CDR3 reads TGTGCCAGCAGTTTATCGTTGCCTTCATTCTACGAGCAGTACTTC. Residues: CASSLSLPSFYEQYF.

The V and J genes are TRBV19 and TRBJ1-3; 7 bases align to TRBD1. Germline CDR1 is LNHDA and CDR2 is SQIVND (reference sequence). The CDR3 consists of 13 residues. The V segment lost 5 bases and the J segment 3 bases; nucleotides outside the gene matches: 1. DNA for the CDR3: TGTGCCAGTAGTGACAGGGTTGGAAACACCATATATTTT. Its protein product is CASSDRVGNTIYF.

This clone was counted between two and nine times. This CDR3 is CAWTGQITGELFF. DNA of the CDR3: TGTGCCTGGACGGGACAGATCACCGGGGAGCTGTTTTTT. The chain carries TRBV30 and TRBJ2-2, with 7 bases fitting TRBD1. Germline CDR1 GTSNPN, CDR2 SVGIG (reference sequence). The CDR3 consists of 13 residues. V lost 4 bases, J lost 4 bases, and 3 bases stayed unmatched.

The chain combines TRBV6-1 with TRBJ2-3; 7 nucleotides align to TRBD2. The CDR3 runs 16 residues. From germline, CDR1 is MNHNS and CDR2 SASEGT. Losses at the gene ends were 3 bases for V and 6 bases for J; bases not matched to a gene: 12. CDR3 loop: CASSDEMAGVRDTQYF. In nucleotides, the CDR3 is TGTGCCAGCAGTGACGAAATGGCGGGGGTGCGGGATACGCAGTATTTT.

This chain joins TRBV5-4 and TRBJ1-2; the match to TRBD1 covers 9 bases. CDR1 is SGHNT, CDR2 YYREEE, per germline (reference sequence). The ends lost 0 bases at V and 4 bases at J; junction bases unmatched: 4. The CDR3 length is 15 residues. In nucleotides, the CDR3 is TGTGCCAGCAGCTTGGGGGGACAGGGAGCCTATGGCTACACCTTC. Protein sequence: CASSLGGQGAYGYTF.

This chain connects TRBV30 to TRBJ1-4; 11 bases agree with TRBD1. Trimming removed 1 base from V and 0 bases from J; junction bases left unmatched: 16. Germline V lookup: CDR1 GTSNPN, CDR2 SVGIG (reference sequence). The CDR3 has 21 amino acids. The CDR3 region has the DNA TGTGCCTGGAGTGGGACCTTACGGACAGGGGGCGGTCTTGCAACTAATGAAAAACTGTTTTTT. Translated: CAWSGTLRTGGGLATNEKLFF.

The chain employs TRBV6-6 and TRBJ2-3; D could derive from TRBD1 or TRBD2 (6 bases each). This CDR3 is built from 15 residues. Germline lookup yields CDR1 MNHNY and CDR2 SVGAGI (reference sequence). Trimming stripped 8 bases from V and 0 bases from J, with 15 bases between. This chain's CDR3 is CASSEGGKSTDTQYF. CDR3 nucleotides: TGTGCCAGCTCCGAGGGGGGTAAGAGCACAGATACGCAGTATTTT.

The gene calls are TRBV5-1 and TRBJ2-2; TRBD1 might be the D (5 bases). Per germline, CDR1 SGHRS and CDR2 YFSETQ. The CDR3 runs 14 residues. V was pared by 4 bases and J by 4 bases, with 11 bases between. This chain's CDR3 is CASSTRVGTGELFF. The CDR3 DNA sequence: TGCGCCAGCAGCACCAGGGTGGGCACCGGGGAGCTGTTTTTT.

The J gene is TRBJ2-1, the V gene TRBV6-5; a weak D match, TRBD1 (6 bases). Trimming removed 6 bases at V and 10 bases at J, with 10 bases between. Germline V gene data show CDR1 as MNHEY and CDR2 as SVGAGI. The CDR3 length is 11 residues. The CDR3 here is CASSLGTEQFF. The CDR3 DNA reads as TGTGCCAGCAGCCTCGGGACAGAGCAGTTCTTC.

The V call is TRBV7-2, the J call TRBJ1-3, with a possible D match to TRBD1 (6 bases). This CDR3 has 17 amino acids. V lost 5 bases and J lost 3, with 20 bases in between. CDR1 and CDR2 (germline): SGHTA, FQGNSA. The CDR3 spells CASSPPSGGRFGNTIYF. The CDR3 nucleotides are TGTGCCAGCAGCCCACCCTCGGGGGGGCGCTTTGGAAACACCATATATTTT.

V is TRBV11-2 and J is TRBJ2-7; D ambiguous. The CDR3 has 13 amino acids. Germline V gives CDR1 SGHAT, CDR2 FQNNGV. The germline V and J ends were trimmed by 3 bases and 2 bases, with 8 bases remaining between them. The CDR3 loop is CASSFIVTYEQYF. The CDR3 DNA is TGTGCCAGCAGCTTCATCGTAACCTACGAGCAGTACTTC.

This chain connects TRBV29-1 to TRBJ2-5; TRBD1 is a possible D gene (6 bases). The CDR3 sequence is 15 residues long. Germline assignment: CDR1 SQVTM and CDR2 ANQGSEA. Trimming stripped 5 bases from V and 4 bases from J, with 20 bases between. CDR3 DNA: TGCAGCGTTATGATACAGGGTAGCTGGGGAGAGACCCAGTACTTC. Encoded protein: CSVMIQGSWGETQYF. Looking up the rest from reference TRBV29-1 and TRBJ2-5 gives the full variable domain: SAVISQKPSRDICQRGTSLTIQCQVDSQVTMMFWYRQQPGQSLTLIATANQGSEATYESGFVIDKFPISRPNLTFSTLTVSNMSPEDSSIYLCSVMIQGSWGETQYFGPGTRLLVL.

V and J are TRBV2 and TRBJ2-5, with D perhaps TRBD1 (8 bases). V dropped 5 bases and J dropped 11 bases, with 18 bases sitting between them. The CDR3 covers 13 residues. Germline-derived CDR1 and CDR2 are SNHLY and FYNNEI. CDR3 bases: TGTGCCAGCAGTTGGACAGGGAGCGGGGAGCAGTACTTC. Amino acid sequence: CASSWTGSGEQYF.

The chain links TRBV9 to TRBJ1-1, with D hard to call. Between the trimmed V and J ends, which lost 2 bases and 0 bases, there was a span of 5 bases. The CDR3 length is 13 residues. Germline CDR1 is SGDLS and CDR2 is YYNGEE. The CDR3 sequence: CASSVLMNTEAFF. The CDR3 DNA is TGTGCCAGCAGCGTCCTAATGAACACTGAAGCTTTCTTT.

This chain uses TRBV9 with TRBJ2-7, with D possibly being TRBD2 (5 bases). This CDR3 is 15 amino acids long. Looked up from germline, CDR1 is SGDLS and CDR2 is YYNGEE. V lost 1 base, J lost 7 bases, and 18 bases lay in between. The chain's CDR3 is CASSVRWELPSEQYV. The CDR3 DNA reads as TGTGCCAGCAGCGTAAGGTGGGAGCTACCCAGTGAGCAGTACGTC.

The rearrangement links TRBV6-1 to TRBJ2-6; D remains ambiguous. The germline CDR1 and CDR2 sequences are MNHNS and SASEGT. CDR3 length: 14 amino acids. V dropped 8 bases and J dropped 0 bases, with 8 bases sitting between them. CDR3 sequence: CASGWSSGANVLTF. In DNA, the CDR3 is TGTGCCAGCGGTTGGAGCTCTGGGGCCAACGTCCTGACTTTC.

The CDR3 nucleotides are TGCGCCAGCAGCCCCAATGGCAATGGGGGAGGAACTGAAGCTTTCTTT. This translates into CASSPNGNGGGTEAFF. The chain has TRBV5-1 and TRBJ1-1; weak D call: TRBD1 (5 bases). CDR3 size: 16 residues. The germline V gene has CDR1 SGHRS and CDR2 YFSETQ. Trimming took 4 bases from V and 5 from J, leaving 21 bases between them.

The rearrangement uses TRBV28 and TRBJ2-5; D may match TRBD1 or TRBD2 (6 bases each). CDR1 is MDHEN and CDR2 is SYDVKM in the germline V gene. Trimming took off 5 bases at V and 4 bases at J, with 20 bases between the two ends. CDR3 length: 16 residues. The CDR3 reads CASSVRGALGAETQYF. In DNA form, the CDR3 reads TGTGCCAGCAGTGTTAGGGGGGCGCTGGGAGCAGAGACCCAGTACTTC.

The V call is TRBV5-1, the J call TRBJ1-4; no firm D call. The V end was cut by 7 bases, the J end by 5 bases, with 21 bases between. The CDR3 sequence is 16 residues long. CDR1 is SGHRS, CDR2 YFSETQ, per germline. The CDR3 is CASVLAVLGENEKLFF. The CDR3 coding sequence is TGCGCCAGCGTCTTAGCCGTCCTGGGAGAAAATGAAAAACTGTTTTTT. The full variable domain, its missing parts supplied by reference TRBV5-1 and TRBJ1-4, is KAGVTQTPRYLIKTRGQQVTLSCSPISGHRSVSWYQQTPGQGLQFLFEYFSETQRNKGNFPGRFSGRQFSNSRSEMNVSTLELGDSALYLCASVLAVLGENEKLFFGSGTQLSVL.

The chain uses TRBV6-1 and TRBJ2-1, with TRBD2 as a possible D gene (7 bases). V was clipped by 5 bases and J by 4 bases, with 12 bases between them. Germline assignment: CDR1 MNHNS and CDR2 SASEGT. This CDR3 region has 14 residues. The CDR3 DNA is TGTGCCAGCAGTTTGCGGGGGCAGTACAATGAGCAGTTCTTC. It is translated as CASSLRGQYNEQFF.

V usage is TRBV27 and J usage is TRBJ1-5; TRBD1 matches 10 bases. In germline, CDR1 is MNHEY, CDR2 SMNVEV (reference sequence). The junction had 5 bases not matched to a gene; V was cut back by 5 bases and J by 4 bases. The CDR3 runs to 15 residues. CDR3 nucleotides: TGTGCCAGCAGTAGACAGGGGGCTAGGAATCAGCCCCAGCATTTT. Protein product: CASSRQGARNQPQHF.

Remarks on this clone: Other DNA variants within this sample encode the same CDR3. The J gene is TRBJ1-5, the V gene TRBV28; D not resolved. From germline, CDR1 is MDHEN and CDR2 SYDVKM. The CDR3 spans 11 residues. Trimming left V 5 bases short and J 4 bases short, with 3 bases between. The CDR3 loop is CASSVNQPQHF. DNA of the CDR3: TGTGCCAGCAGTGTTAATCAGCCCCAGCATTTT.